The entry below describes one T cell receptor (beta chain). Its antigen is unidentified. CDR1 and CDR2 (germline): SNHLY, FYNNEI. The V segment lost 6 bases and the J segment 4 bases; nucleotides outside the gene matches: 9. CDR3 length equals 14 residues. As to treatment: oral pan-JAK inhibitor, 5-10 mg twice daily. In each case, RNA was isolated and then reverse transcribed into cDNA as the sequencing template. Data came from immunoSEQ multiplex PCR; TCRdb stores just in-frame clones and leaves some out. The data contain some 150,000 clones, 58% of them seen just once; the ten biggest clones take up roughly 17%. The data derive from a study of CD8+ T cells in alopecia areata. Study overall: Administration of oral tofacitinib to treated patients was at 5 to 10 mg twice daily. Study-wide results and limits: With one nonresponder, baseline CD8+ expansion's link to response remains uncertain. Scalp lesions, especially in alopecia totalis/universalis, had higher clonality than normal scalp.

The material sequenced was CD4+ T cells sorted from blood, taken at approximately week 61, from a patient treated with tofacitinib. The chain employs TRBV2 and TRBJ2-7; 7 positions agree with TRBD1. The receptor was derived from a human donor with alopecia areata. DNA of the CDR3: TGTGCCAGCAGGGGACAGCGATTGCCATACGAGCAGTACTTC. As protein: CASRGQRLPYEQYF. The complete variable domain, with remaining parts taken from reference TRBV2 and TRBJ2-7, reads EPEVTQTPSHQVTQMGQEVILRCVPISNHLYFYWYRQILGQKVEFLVSFYNNEISEKSEIFDDQFSVERPDGSNFTLKIRSTKLEDSAMYFCASRGQRLPYEQYFGPGTRLTVT.